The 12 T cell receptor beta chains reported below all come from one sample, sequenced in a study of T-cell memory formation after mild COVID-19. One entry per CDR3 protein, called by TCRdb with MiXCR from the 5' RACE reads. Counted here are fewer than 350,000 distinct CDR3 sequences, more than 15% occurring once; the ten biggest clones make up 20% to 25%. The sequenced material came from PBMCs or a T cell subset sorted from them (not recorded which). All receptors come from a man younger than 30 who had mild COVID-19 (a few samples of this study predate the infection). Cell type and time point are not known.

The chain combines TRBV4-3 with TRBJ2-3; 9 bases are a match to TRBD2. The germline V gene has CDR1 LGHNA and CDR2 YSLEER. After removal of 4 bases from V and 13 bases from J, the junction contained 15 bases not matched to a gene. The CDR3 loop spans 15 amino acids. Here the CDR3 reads CASSPEAPGLAPEYF. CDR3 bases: TGCGCCAGCAGCCCAGAGGCCCCGGGACTAGCTCCGGAGTATTTT.

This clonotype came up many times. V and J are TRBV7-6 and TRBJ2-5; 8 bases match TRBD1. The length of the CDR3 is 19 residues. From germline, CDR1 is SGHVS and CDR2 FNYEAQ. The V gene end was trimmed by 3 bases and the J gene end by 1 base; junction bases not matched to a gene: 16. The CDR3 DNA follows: TGTGCCAGCAGCTTTTGGGCCAGGGGGCACCTCGCCATCCAAGAGACCCAGTACTTC. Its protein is CASSFWARGHLAIQETQYF.

The CDR3 DNA sequence: TGTGCCAGCAGCCAGGAGACTAGCGGGTATTACAATGAGCAGTTCTTC. This encodes CASSQETSGYYNEQFF. The rearrangement uses TRBV3-1 and TRBJ2-1; 10 bases agree with TRBD2. The CDR3 consists of 16 residues. After removal of 3 bases from V and 4 bases from J, the junction contained 6 bases not matched to a gene. Germline assignment: CDR1 LGHDT and CDR2 YNNKEL (reference sequence).

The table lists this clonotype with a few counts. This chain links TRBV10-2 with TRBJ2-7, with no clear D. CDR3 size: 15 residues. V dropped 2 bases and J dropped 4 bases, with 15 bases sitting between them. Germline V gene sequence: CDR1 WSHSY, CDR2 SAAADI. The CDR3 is CASSEPPGGRYEQYV. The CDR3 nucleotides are TGCGCCAGCAGTGAGCCCCCGGGTGGACGTTACGAGCAGTACGTC.

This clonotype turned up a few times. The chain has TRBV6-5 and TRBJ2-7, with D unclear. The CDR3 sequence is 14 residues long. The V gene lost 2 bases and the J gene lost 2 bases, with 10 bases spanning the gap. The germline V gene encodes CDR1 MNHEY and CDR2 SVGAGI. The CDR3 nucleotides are TGTGCCAGCAGTTACAAGGGCGGAACCTACGAGCAGTACGTC. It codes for CASSYKGGTYEQYV.

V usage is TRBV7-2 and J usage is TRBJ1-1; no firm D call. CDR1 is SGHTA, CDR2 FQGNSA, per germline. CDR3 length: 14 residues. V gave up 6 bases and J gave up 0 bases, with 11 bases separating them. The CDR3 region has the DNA TGTGCCAGCAGTTCTGATGCTATGAACACTGAAGCTTTCTTT. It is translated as CASSSDAMNTEAFF.

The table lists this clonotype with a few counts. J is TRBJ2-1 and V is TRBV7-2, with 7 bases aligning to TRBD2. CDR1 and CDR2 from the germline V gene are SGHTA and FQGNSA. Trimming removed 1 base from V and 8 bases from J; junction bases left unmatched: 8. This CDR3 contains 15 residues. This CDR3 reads CASSLEPPGGYEQFF. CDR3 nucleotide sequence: TGTGCCAGCAGCTTAGAGCCCCCGGGGGGTTATGAGCAGTTCTTC.

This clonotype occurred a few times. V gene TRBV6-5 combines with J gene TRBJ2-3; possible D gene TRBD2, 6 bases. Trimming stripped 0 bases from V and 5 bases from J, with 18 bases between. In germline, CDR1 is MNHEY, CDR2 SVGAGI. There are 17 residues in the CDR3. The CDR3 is CASSYSMLDGGVDTQYF. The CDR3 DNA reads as TGTGCCAGCAGTTACTCGATGCTAGACGGGGGAGTAGATACGCAGTATTTT.

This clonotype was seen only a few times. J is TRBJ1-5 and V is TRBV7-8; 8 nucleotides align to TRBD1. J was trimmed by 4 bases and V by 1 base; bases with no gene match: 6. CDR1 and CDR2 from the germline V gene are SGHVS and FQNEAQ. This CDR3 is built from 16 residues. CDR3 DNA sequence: TGTGCCAGCAGCTTAGGGCGGACAGGGTATAATCAGCCCCAGCATTTT. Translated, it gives CASSLGRTGYNQPQHF.

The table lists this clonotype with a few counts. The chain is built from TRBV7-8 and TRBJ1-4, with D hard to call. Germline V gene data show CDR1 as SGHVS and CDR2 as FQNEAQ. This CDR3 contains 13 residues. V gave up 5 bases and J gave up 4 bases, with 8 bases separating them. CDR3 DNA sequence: TGTGCCAGCAGCACGGGGATTAATGAAAAACTGTTTTTT. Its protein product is CASSTGINEKLFF. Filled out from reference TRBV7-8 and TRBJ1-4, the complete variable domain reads GAGVSQSPRYKVAKRGQDVALRCDPISGHVSLFWYQQALGQGPEFLTYFQNEAQLDKSGLPSDRFFAERPEGSVSTLKIQRTQQEDSAVYLCASSTGINEKLFFGSGTQLSVL.

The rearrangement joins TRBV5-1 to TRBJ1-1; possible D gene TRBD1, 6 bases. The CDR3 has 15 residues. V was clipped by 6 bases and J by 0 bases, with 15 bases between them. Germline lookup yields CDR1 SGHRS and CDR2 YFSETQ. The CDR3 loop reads CASTEGGGMNTEAFF. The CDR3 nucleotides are TGCGCCAGCACCGAGGGAGGGGGGATGAACACTGAAGCTTTCTTT.

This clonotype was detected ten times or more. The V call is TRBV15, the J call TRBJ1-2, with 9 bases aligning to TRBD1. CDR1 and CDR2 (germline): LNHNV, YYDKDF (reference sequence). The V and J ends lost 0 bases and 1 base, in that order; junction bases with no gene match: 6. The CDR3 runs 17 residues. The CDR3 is CATSRDLGQGLNYGYTF. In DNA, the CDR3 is TGTGCCACCAGCAGAGATCTGGGACAGGGACTTAACTATGGCTACACCTTC. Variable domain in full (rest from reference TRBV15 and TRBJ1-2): DAMVIQNPRYQVTQFGKPVTLSCSQTLNHNVMYWYQQKSSQAPKLLFHYYDKDFNNEADTPDNFQSRRPNTSFCFLDIRSPGLGDTAMYLCATSRDLGQGLNYGYTFGSGTRLTVV.